One sample yielded the 6 T cell receptor beta chains listed below, sequenced in a study of early T cells in non-severe SARS-CoV-2 infection. Using its own MiXCR run on the 5' RACE reads, TCRdb lists one record per CDR3 protein. The table lists some 35,000 distinct CDR3 sequences, 6% to 8.5% of them singletons, with about 25% in the top ten. The sample in question was whole blood, obtained at baseline. Receptors were obtained from an adult who was a healthcare worker with PCR-confirmed SARS-CoV-2 infection or an uninfected control (not recorded which).

This clonotype was detected a few times. V usage is TRBV18 and J usage is TRBJ2-2; D unresolved. V was shortened by 3 bases and J by 10 bases, with 6 bases between the two germline ends. This CDR3 is built from 11 residues. Per the germline V gene, CDR1 is KGHSH and CDR2 is LQKENI. The CDR3 DNA reads as TGTGCCAGCTCACCTCTGGAGGAGCTGTTTTTT. Protein sequence: CASSPLEELFF.

This clonotype was counted only a few times. V is TRBV6-5 and J is TRBJ1-4; 7 bases are shared with TRBD1. Trimming removed 2 bases from V and 3 bases from J; junction bases left unmatched: 6. The CDR3 extends over 16 amino acids. Per the germline V gene, CDR1 is MNHEY and CDR2 is SVGAGI. The CDR3 DNA is TGTGCCAGCAGTTACCAGGCGCAGGGGGCTAATGAAAAACTGTTTTTT. As protein: CASSYQAQGANEKLFF.

This clonotype appeared a few times. V usage is TRBV18 and J usage is TRBJ2-7, with D possibly being TRBD2 (6 bases). Germline CDR1 reads KGHSH; CDR2 reads LQKENI. Trimming stripped 3 bases from V and 6 bases from J, with 6 bases between. This CDR3 region has 11 residues. As DNA, the CDR3 is TGTGCCAGCTCACCGGGAGGCGAGCAGTACTTC. It translates to CASSPGGEQYF.

This clonotype was counted between two and nine times. The rearrangement joins TRBV12-3 or TRBV12-4 to TRBJ2-1; a weak D match, TRBD1 (5 bases). This CDR3 is 14 amino acids long. Deletions cut 2 bases from V and 4 bases from J, with 9 bases between. CDR3: CASSLSAGYNEQFF. The CDR3 bases are TGTGCCAGCAGTTTAAGCGCAGGGTACAATGAGCAGTTCTTC.

This clonotype appeared many times. The V call is TRBV5-1, the J call TRBJ2-7; D unresolved. CDR3 length: 14 residues. Trimming took 4 bases from V and 6 from J, leaving 17 bases between them. The germline V gene encodes CDR1 SGHRS and CDR2 YFSETQ. The CDR3 DNA follows: TGCGCCAGCAGCAACCGCCAAATTCCTGCCGAGCAGTACTTC. Its translation is CASSNRQIPAEQYF.

This clonotype was counted ten times or more. The chain has TRBV10-3 and TRBJ2-7; 9 bases match TRBD1. This CDR3 region has 15 residues. Germline V gene lookup returns CDR1 ENHRY and CDR2 SYGVKD. The V gene end was trimmed by 4 bases and the J gene end by 2 bases; junction bases not matched to a gene: 6. The CDR3 sequence: CAISAGDRVPYEQYF. Written as DNA, the CDR3 is TGTGCCATCAGTGCGGGGGACAGGGTACCCTACGAGCAGTACTTC.